This passage covers 18 T cell receptor beta chains from one sample sequenced in a study of human thymus T cells. Sequenced by immunoSEQ multiplex PCR; TCRdb stores in-frame clones only, minus some. Altogether tens of thousands of clones are present, 95% being singletons, with the ten largest covering approximately 0.032%. It was from resections taken during corrective heart surgery that the thymus tissue came. Sequencing was done on a sample of thymus tissue. The receptors come from a girl under three years old with a congenital heart defect but otherwise immunologically healthy.

The chain couples TRBV19 to TRBJ1-1; D uncertain. This CDR3 is built from 14 residues. V lost 2 bases and J lost 8, with 15 bases in between. The germline gives CDR1 LNHDA, CDR2 SQIVND (reference sequence). The chain's CDR3 is CASSIIGRSEEAFF. CDR3 DNA: TGTGCCAGTAGTATAATAGGACGGTCTGAGGAAGCTTTCTTT.

This chain uses TRBV27 with TRBJ1-5, with D unclear. Per the germline V gene, CDR1 is MNHEY and CDR2 is SMNVEV (reference sequence). Trimming pared 2 bases from V and 4 bases from J, leaving 6 bases between. The CDR3 contains 13 residues. Here the CDR3 DNA reads TGTGCCAGCAGTTTACAAGGGAATCAGCCCCAGCATTTT. Amino acid sequence: CASSLQGNQPQHF.

The rearrangement uses TRBV11-2 and TRBJ2-2; 8 bases align to TRBD1. Germline loops: CDR1 SGHAT, CDR2 FQNNGV. CDR3 size: 19 residues. V gave up 2 bases and J gave up 0 bases; unmatched junction bases: 11. This chain's CDR3 is CASSLTDRVGDANTGELFF. The CDR3 nucleotides are TGTGCCAGCAGCTTAACGGACAGGGTTGGAGACGCGAACACCGGGGAGCTGTTTTTT.

As concerns this clone: Other DNA sequences in the same sample also yield this CDR3. V is TRBV25-1 and J is TRBJ1-1; D is possibly TRBD1 (5 bases). Germline V gives CDR1 MGHDK, CDR2 SYGVNS. This CDR3 has 14 amino acids. Trimming cost V 3 bases and J 2 bases, with 10 bases left between them. The CDR3 DNA follows: TGTGCCAGCAGTGACCGCGACAGAAACACTGAAGCTTTCTTT. This codes for CASSDRDRNTEAFF. Supplemented by reference TRBV25-1 and TRBJ1-1, the full variable domain reads EADIYQTPRYLVIGTGKKITLECSQTMGHDKMYWYQQDPGMELHLIHYSYGVNSTEKGDLSSESTVSRIRTEHFPLTLESARPSHTSQYLCASSDRDRNTEAFFGQGTRLTVV.

In DNA, the CDR3 is TGTGCCAGCAGCCGGGACCAGGAGCCTATTACTAGCGGGAGGGCCCGCACCGGGGAGCTGTTTTTT. Translated: CASSRDQEPITSGRARTGELFF. The chain employs TRBV27 and TRBJ2-2, with 13 bases that match TRBD2. The CDR3 has 22 residues. J gave up 4 bases and V 6 bases, and 23 bases lay outside the gene matches. The germline V gene has CDR1 MNHEY and CDR2 SMNVEV (reference sequence).

The rearrangement links TRBV19 to TRBJ2-7, with D perhaps TRBD1 (6 bases). Germline-derived CDR1 and CDR2 are LNHDA and SQIVND (reference sequence). The CDR3 consists of 17 residues. Deletions cut 6 bases from V and 4 bases from J, with 25 bases between. The DNA for the CDR3 is TGTGCCAGTAGCCGTCACGATCTTCGGCCGCAGGGGTACGAGCAGTACTTC. Amino acids: CASSRHDLRPQGYEQYF.

Remarks on this clone: One junction end disagrees with the germline gene, perhaps due to a read error. This rearrangement joins TRBV10-3 to TRBJ2-1; D unresolved. This CDR3 comprises 12 residues. Germline V gives CDR1 ENHRY, CDR2 SYGVKD. CDR3 in DNA: TGTGCGATCAAGTTGGCGAGCAATGAGCAGTTCTTC. Protein sequence: CAIKLASNEQFF.

This rearrangement joins TRBV27 to TRBJ2-6, with D possibly TRBD2 on 5 matching bases. CDR1 and CDR2 (germline): MNHEY, SMNVEV (reference sequence). With 5 bases removed from V and 0 bases from J, the gap between germline ends came to 11 bases. The CDR3 sequence is 16 residues long. Here the CDR3 DNA reads TGTGCCAGCAGTCCGCTTGAGGGCTCTGGGGCCAACGTCCTGACTTTC. It specifies CASSPLEGSGANVLTF.

V and J are TRBV5-4 and TRBJ1-1; no clear D. V lost 0 bases, J lost 1 base, and 10 bases lay in between. Germline values: CDR1 SGHNT, CDR2 YYREEE (reference sequence). This CDR3 spans 15 amino acids. The CDR3 DNA is TGTGCCAGCAGCTTGGTCAGGCGCGGGAACACTGAAGCTTTCTTT. It codes for CASSLVRRGNTEAFF.

This clone was counted once. V and J are TRBV6-5 and TRBJ2-7, with a weak D call TRBD2 (6 bases). Trimming took 4 bases from V and 2 from J, leaving 12 bases between them. Germline assignment: CDR1 MNHEY and CDR2 SVGAGI. The CDR3 is 14 amino acids. The CDR3 loop is CASSWRGVTYEQYF. CDR3 in DNA: TGTGCCAGCAGTTGGAGGGGAGTAACCTACGAGCAGTACTTC.

This chain joins TRBV7-9 and TRBJ2-5; D may be TRBD1 or TRBD2 (7 bases each). Germline lookup yields CDR1 SEHNR and CDR2 FQNEAQ (reference sequence). The CDR3 sequence is 14 residues long. V shed 5 bases and J shed 4 bases, with 14 bases lying between them. DNA of the CDR3: TGTGCCAGCAGCCCCACAGGGGAGGGAGAGACCCAGTACTTC. Translation: CASSPTGEGETQYF.

The chain couples TRBV15 to TRBJ2-1; D is perhaps TRBD2 (6 bases). Trimming took 0 bases from V and 2 from J, leaving 17 bases between them. This CDR3 comprises 18 residues. Per the germline V gene, CDR1 is LNHNV and CDR2 is YYDKDF (reference sequence). The CDR3 loop reads CATSRDRPPSDPYNEQFF. Written as DNA, the CDR3 is TGTGCCACCAGCAGAGATCGCCCTCCTAGCGACCCCTACAATGAGCAGTTCTTC.

The gene calls are TRBV25-1 and TRBJ2-4, with TRBD1 identical over 9 bases. The germline gives CDR1 MGHDK, CDR2 SYGVNS. The CDR3 has 13 amino acids. Unmatched junction bases numbered 4, after V lost 9 bases and J lost 4 bases. The CDR3 here is CASGGTGKNIQYF. CDR3 bases: TGTGCCAGTGGCGGGACAGGGAAAAACATTCAGTACTTC.

This chain joins TRBV5-1 and TRBJ2-7; TRBD1 agrees at 7 bases. The CDR3 consists of 17 residues. The germline CDR1 and CDR2 sequences are SGHRS and YFSETQ. V lost 0 bases, J lost 1 base, and 10 bases stayed unmatched. The CDR3 spells CASSLGVPTGRSYEQYF. CDR3 DNA: TGCGCCAGCAGCTTGGGGGTCCCGACAGGGCGGTCCTACGAGCAGTACTTC.

The chain employs TRBV30 and TRBJ2-1, with a possible D match to TRBD1 (6 bases). The germline V gene encodes CDR1 GTSNPN and CDR2 SVGIG (reference sequence). Trimming took 3 bases from V and 0 from J, leaving 27 bases between them. The CDR3 is 20 residues long. CDR3 sequence reads: CAWSPPPWAGTRDSYNEQFF. Here the CDR3 DNA reads TGTGCCTGGAGCCCTCCCCCCTGGGCTGGGACAAGAGACTCCTACAATGAGCAGTTCTTC.

The chain couples TRBV5-1 to TRBJ2-3; 7 positions agree with TRBD2. V was clipped by 0 bases and J by 7 bases; unmatched bases: 8. Germline V gene data show CDR1 as SGHRS and CDR2 as YFSETQ. The CDR3 has 15 residues. In DNA form, the CDR3 reads TGCGCCAGCAGCTTGGGCGGCGGGAGTGGGAATACGCAGTATTTT. It yields the protein CASSLGGGSGNTQYF.

This sequence joins TRBV7-2 and TRBJ1-2, with no clear D. Germline V gene data show CDR1 as SGHTA and CDR2 as FQGNSA. The CDR3 consists of 14 residues. Trimming took off 5 bases at V and 4 bases at J, with 14 bases between the two ends. The CDR3 sequence: CASSPPRERYGYTF. In DNA form, the CDR3 reads TGTGCCAGCAGCCCCCCCCGGGAGCGCTATGGCTACACCTTC.

The V gene is TRBV11-2, the J gene TRBJ2-1; 9 positions match TRBD2. Germline values: CDR1 SGHAT, CDR2 FQNNGV. The CDR3 covers 19 residues. V trimming: 3 bases; J trimming: 0 bases; junction bases outside the gene matches: 12. The CDR3 sequence: CASSFPEREEICSYNEQFF. CDR3 nucleotides: TGTGCCAGCAGCTTCCCAGAGCGGGAGGAAATTTGCTCCTACAATGAGCAGTTCTTC.